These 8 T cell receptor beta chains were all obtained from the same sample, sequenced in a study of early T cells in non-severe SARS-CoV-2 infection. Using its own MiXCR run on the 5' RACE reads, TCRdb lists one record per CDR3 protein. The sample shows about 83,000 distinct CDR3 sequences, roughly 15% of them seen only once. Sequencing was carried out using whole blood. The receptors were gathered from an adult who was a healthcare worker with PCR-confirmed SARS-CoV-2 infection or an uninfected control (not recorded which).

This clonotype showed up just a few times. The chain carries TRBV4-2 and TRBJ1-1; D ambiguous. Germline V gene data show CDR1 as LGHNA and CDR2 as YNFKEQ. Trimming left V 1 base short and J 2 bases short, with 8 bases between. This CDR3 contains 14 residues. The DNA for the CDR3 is TGTGCCAGCAGCCAAGGGGGTATTAACACTGAAGCTTTCTTT. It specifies CASSQGGINTEAFF.

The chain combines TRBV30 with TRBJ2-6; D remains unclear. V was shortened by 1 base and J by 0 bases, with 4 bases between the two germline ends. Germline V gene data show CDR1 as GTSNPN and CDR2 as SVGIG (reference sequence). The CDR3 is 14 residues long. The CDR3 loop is CAWSDGSGANVLTF. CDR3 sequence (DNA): TGTGCCTGGAGTGATGGCTCTGGGGCCAACGTCCTGACTTTC.

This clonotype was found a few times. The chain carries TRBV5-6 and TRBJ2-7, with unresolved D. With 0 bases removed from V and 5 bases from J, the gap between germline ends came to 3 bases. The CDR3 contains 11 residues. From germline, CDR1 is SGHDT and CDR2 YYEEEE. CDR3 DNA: TGTGCCAGCAGCTTGGACCACGAGCAGTACTTC. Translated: CASSLDHEQYF.

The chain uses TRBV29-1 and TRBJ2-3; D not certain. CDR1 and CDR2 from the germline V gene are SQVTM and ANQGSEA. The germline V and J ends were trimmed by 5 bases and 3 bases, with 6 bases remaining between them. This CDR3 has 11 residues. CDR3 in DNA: TGCAGCGTTACGTCGACAGATACGCAGTATTTT. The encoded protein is CSVTSTDTQYF.

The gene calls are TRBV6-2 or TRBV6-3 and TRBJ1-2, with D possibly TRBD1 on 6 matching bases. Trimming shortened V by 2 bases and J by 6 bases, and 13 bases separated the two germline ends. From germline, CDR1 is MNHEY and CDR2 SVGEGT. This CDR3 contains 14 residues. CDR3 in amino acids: CASSYPDSFDGYTF. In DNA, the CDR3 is TGTGCCAGCAGTTACCCGGACAGTTTTGATGGCTACACCTTC.

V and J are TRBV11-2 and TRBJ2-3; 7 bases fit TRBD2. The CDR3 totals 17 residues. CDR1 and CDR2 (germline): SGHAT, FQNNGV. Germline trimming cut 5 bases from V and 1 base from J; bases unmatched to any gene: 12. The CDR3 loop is CASSIPLFRGGTDTQYF. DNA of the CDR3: TGTGCCAGCAGCATTCCCCTGTTTCGGGGGGGCACAGATACGCAGTATTTT.

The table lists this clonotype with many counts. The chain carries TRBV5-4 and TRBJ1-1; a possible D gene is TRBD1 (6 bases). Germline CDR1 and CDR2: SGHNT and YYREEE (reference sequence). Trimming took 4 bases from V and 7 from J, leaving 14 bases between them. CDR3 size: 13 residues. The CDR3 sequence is CASSAGGGLEAFF. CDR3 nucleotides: TGTGCCAGCAGCGCCGGTGGGGGGCTTGAAGCTTTCTTT.

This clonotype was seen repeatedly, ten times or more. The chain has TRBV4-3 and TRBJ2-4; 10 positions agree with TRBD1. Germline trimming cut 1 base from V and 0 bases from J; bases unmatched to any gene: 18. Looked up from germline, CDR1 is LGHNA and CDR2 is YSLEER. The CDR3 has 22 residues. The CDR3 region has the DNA TGCGCCAGCAGCCAAGCCACCCCTATGACAGGGGGCATGGGGATAGCCAAAAACATTCAGTACTTC. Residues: CASSQATPMTGGMGIAKNIQYF.